This note documents a single T cell receptor (beta chain) sequence. Researchers set a sequencing depth target of 1 in 200,000 to 1 in 1 million T cells. The protocol was immunoSEQ multiplex PCR, while the TCRdb copy is restricted to in-frame clones and leaves out a portion. The data hold more than 110,000 clones, with approximately 80% observed a single time. These data originate in a study of cytotoxic CD8 clonotypes in ibrutinib-treated CLL. Study-level background: Within the patient group, about a dozen were relapsed/refractory and approximately 16 treatment-naive, and approximately 17 were IGHV unmutated. The study recorded mean values of approximately 260,000 productive templates and under 100,000 productive rearrangements per sample.

For TCR beta libraries, around 2 micrograms of genomic DNA were obtained from cryopreserved PBMCs. The origin of this receptor is a human donor with chronic lymphocytic leukemia. Sequencing was performed on PBMCs, taken after 24 months of ibrutinib treatment.

Here the CDR3 reads CASSRTAGTRIDSGNTIYF. The CDR3 DNA follows: TGTGCCAGCTCACGGACCGCCGGGACAAGGATCGATTCTGGAAACACCATATATTTT. The chain carries TRBV18 and TRBJ1-3; perhaps TRBD1 as D (6 bases). The germline V gene has CDR1 KGHSH and CDR2 LQKENI. With 4 bases removed from V and 1 base from J, the gap between germline ends came to 23 bases. This CDR3 is 19 amino acids long.